This T cell receptor beta chain was sequenced in a study of CD8+ T cells in alopecia areata. Study-level background: Tofacitinib was taken orally by treated patients, and the dose was 5 to 10 mg twice daily.

Notes on the study in general: Lesional scalp displayed greater clonality than normal scalp, most notably in alopecia totalis/universalis.

Turning to this clone: What it recognizes is unknown.

Treatment defined: oral pan-JAK inhibitor, 5-10 mg twice daily. In each case, RNA was isolated and then reverse transcribed into cDNA as the sequencing template. Profiled with immunoSEQ multiplex PCR; TCRdb holds only in-frame clones, not every one. The sample lists 50,000 to 65,000 clones, around 42% occurring once. Sequences were derived from CD8+ T cells sorted from blood, sampled between weeks 36 and 40, from a patient treated with tofacitinib. The TCR originated in a human donor with alopecia areata.

This CDR3 is CASSFGTPYEQYF. CDR3 bases: TGTGCCAGCAGCTTCGGGACACCGTACGAGCAGTACTTC. The chain employs TRBV7-9 and TRBJ2-7; weak D call: TRBD1 (6 bases). V was cut by 3 bases and J by 4 bases, with 10 bases left in between. The CDR3 extends over 13 amino acids. The germline CDR1 and CDR2 sequences are SEHNR and FQNEAQ (reference sequence).